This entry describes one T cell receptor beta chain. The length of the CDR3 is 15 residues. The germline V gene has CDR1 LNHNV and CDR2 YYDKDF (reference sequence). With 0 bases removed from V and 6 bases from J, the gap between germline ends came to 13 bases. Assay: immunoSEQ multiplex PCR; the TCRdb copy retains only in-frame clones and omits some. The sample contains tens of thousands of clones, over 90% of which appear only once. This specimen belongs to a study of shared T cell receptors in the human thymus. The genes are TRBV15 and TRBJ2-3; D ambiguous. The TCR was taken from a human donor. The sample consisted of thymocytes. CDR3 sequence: CATSRDRVSKDTQYF. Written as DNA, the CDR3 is TGTGCCACCAGCAGAGATCGGGTGTCCAAGGATACGCAGTATTTT.